The clone carrying this T cell receptor (beta chain) has ten or more counts. The source of the sample is a study of blood T cell repertoires in COVID-19. About the research overall: COVID-19 samples, acute and convalescent, were from the United States, Italy and Spain.

Original data processing: Reference gene primers were amplified, and this amplification served to estimate nucleated cell counts. Some clones are missing from TCRdb's copy, which holds only in-frame ones; the method was immunoSEQ multiplex PCR. The V and J calls and clone size are taken from that table; D and trimming were inferred from the DNA. The sample lists fewer than 200,000 clones, 80% seen once, with around 6.9% in the top ten. The sample consisted of peripheral blood. This sequence originates from a man in his fifties or sixties with acute or convalescent COVID-19.

As DNA, the CDR3 is TGTGCCACCAGAGACAGCTTTAGCACAGATACGCAGTATTTT. It translates to CATRDSFSTDTQYF. This chain uses TRBV24-1 with TRBJ2-3, with TRBD1 as a possible D gene (5 bases). This CDR3 contains 14 residues. CDR1 and CDR2 (germline): KGHDR, SFDVKD. Trimming removed 7 bases at V and 0 bases at J, with 10 bases between.